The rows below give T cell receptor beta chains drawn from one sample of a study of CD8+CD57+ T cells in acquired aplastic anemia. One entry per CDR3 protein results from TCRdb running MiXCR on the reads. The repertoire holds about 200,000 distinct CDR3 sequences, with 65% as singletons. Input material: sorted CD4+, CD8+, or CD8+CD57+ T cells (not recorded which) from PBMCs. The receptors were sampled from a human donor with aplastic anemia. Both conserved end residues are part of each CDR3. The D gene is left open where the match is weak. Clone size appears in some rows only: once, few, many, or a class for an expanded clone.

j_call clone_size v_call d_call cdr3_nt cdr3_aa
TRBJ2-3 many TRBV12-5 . TGTGCTAGTGGTTCCCATGCGACAGATACGCAGTATTTT CASGSHATDTQYF
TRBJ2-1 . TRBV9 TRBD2 TGTGCCAGCAGTGTCCCCCTGGGCGGGAGGGCTGGTAATGAGCAGTTCTTC CASSVPLGGRAGNEQFF
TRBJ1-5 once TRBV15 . TGTGCCACCAGCAGAGATCGGGGTGGACCCCAGCATTTT CATSRDRGGPQHF
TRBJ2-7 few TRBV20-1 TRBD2 TGCAGTGCTAGGCGGCGGGAGAGCTCCTACGAGCAGTACTTC CSARRRESSYEQYF
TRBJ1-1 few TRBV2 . TGTGCCAGCAGTGAAGGGCGGGGGGTGGTTGGGACTGAAGCTTTCTTT CASSEGRGVVGTEAFF
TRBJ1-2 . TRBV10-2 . TGCGCCAGCAGTGAGTATACGTATGGCTACACCTTC CASSEYTYGYTF
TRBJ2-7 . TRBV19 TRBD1 TGTGCCAGTAGTATAGAACAGGGGGTCTCCTACGAGCAGTACTTC CASSIEQGVSYEQYF
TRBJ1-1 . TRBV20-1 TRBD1 TGCAGTGCTAGAGCTAGGGGACAGGGATTTGAAGCTTTCTTT CSARARGQGFEAFF
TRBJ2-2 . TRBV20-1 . TGCAGTGCTAGGGGGGTGGGGACCGGGGAGCTGTTTTTT CSARGVGTGELFF
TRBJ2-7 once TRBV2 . TGTGCCAGCAGCTTAGGGGGGGGGGGACCCGCCTACGAGCAGTACTTC CASSLGGGGPAYEQYF
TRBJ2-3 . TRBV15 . TGTGCCACCAGCAGAGATGGAGATACGCAGTATTTT CATSRDGDTQYF
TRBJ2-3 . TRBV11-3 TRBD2 TGTGCCAGCAGCCCTGGGGGGGGAGCGGGCACAGATACGCAGTATTTT CASSPGGGAGTDTQYF
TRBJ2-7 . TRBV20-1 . TGCAGTGCCTCCGCGGGACTTTCCTACGAGCAGTACTTC CSASAGLSYEQYF
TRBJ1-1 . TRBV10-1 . TGCGCCAGCAGTGAGTCGTCTTGGGAGAACACTGAAGCTTTCTTT CASSESSWENTEAFF
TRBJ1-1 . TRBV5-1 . TGCGCCAGCAGCTCGTCTACACGGGCCGTGAACACTGAAGCTTTCTTT CASSSSTRAVNTEAFF
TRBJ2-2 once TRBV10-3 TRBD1 TGTGCCATCAGTGGTGGGACAGGGAACACCGGGGAGCTGTTTTTT CAISGGTGNTGELFF
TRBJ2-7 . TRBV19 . TGTGCCAGTAGTATGGCGCGGAAATTCGACGAGCAGTACTTC CASSMARKFDEQYF
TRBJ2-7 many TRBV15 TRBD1 TGTGCCACCAGCAGACCATTTCCGGGACAGGGGATCTACGAGCAGTACTTC CATSRPFPGQGIYEQYF
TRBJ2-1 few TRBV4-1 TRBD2 TGCGCCAGCAGCCCAGCGGGAGGGAGATATGAGCAGTTCTTC CASSPAGGRYEQFF
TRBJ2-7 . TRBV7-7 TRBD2 TGTGCTAGCAGCTTAGGACTAGCAGCCGAGCAGTACTTC CASSLGLAAEQYF